This T cell receptor (beta chain) is from a study of blood T cell repertoires in COVID-19. Some clones are missing from TCRdb's copy, which holds only in-frame ones; the method was immunoSEQ multiplex PCR. The table records approximately 230,000 clones, 70% to 85% of them present only once. The CDR3 runs to 11 residues. V dropped 7 bases and J dropped 5 bases, with 9 bases sitting between them. From germline, CDR1 is SNHLY and CDR2 FYNNEI. This TCR derives from a man aged 35-49 years who had recovered from COVID-19. Sequenced: PBMCs or T cells enriched from blood (not recorded which). J is TRBJ2-7 and V is TRBV2; D gene unclear. The DNA for the CDR3 is TGTGCCAGCACCCCCCGGGACGAGCAGTACTTC. It encodes CASTPRDEQYF.